This is a list of T cell receptor beta chains from one sample in a study of blood T cell repertoires in COVID-19. Only in-frame clones appear in the TCRdb table, and some are missing; sequencing was by immunoSEQ multiplex PCR. The data hold under 300,000 clones, with roughly 82% observed a single time. Sequencing was carried out using peripheral blood. These receptors were collected from a woman aged 80 or over with active or convalescent COVID-19. The conserved cysteine and the conserved F or W are not part of the CDR3 here. Fields, in order: V gene, CDR3 protein.

v_call: TRBV2
cdr3_aa: ASSSPGRGRGYT

v_call: TRBV7-9
cdr3_aa: ASSLSGGSYNEQF

v_call: TRBV2
cdr3_aa: ASSVPLAANSGANVLT

v_call: TRBV19
cdr3_aa: ASRENTGRDGYT

v_call: TRBV5-1
cdr3_aa: ASSLTGPDTQY

v_call: TRBV6-5
cdr3_aa: ASSRGGMNTEAF

v_call: TRBV3-1/TRBV3-2
cdr3_aa: ASSLSQGPSETQY

v_call: TRBV5-1
cdr3_aa: ASSELAGAGELF

v_call: TRBV6-5
cdr3_aa: ASQRREGRNEKLF

v_call: TRBV30
cdr3_aa: AWEWGGSGNTIY

v_call: TRBV10-3
cdr3_aa: AIRPGLAAGELF

v_call: TRBV12-3/TRBV12-4
cdr3_aa: ASSRGGERAQH

v_call: TRBV5-3
cdr3_aa: ARSLAKLGYSNQPQH

v_call: TRBV6-5
cdr3_aa: ASSYMNIGEGEQF

v_call: TRBV5-1
cdr3_aa: ASSLDGAYEQY

v_call: TRBV24-1
cdr3_aa: ATSDINSGSTDTQY

v_call: TRBV27
cdr3_aa: ASSLGQQGTGELF

v_call: TRBV24-1
cdr3_aa: ATSDSRMDRGNEQF

v_call: TRBV28
cdr3_aa: ASSLYGGENTEAF

v_call: TRBV10-3
cdr3_aa: AISEQTDTQY

v_call: TRBV27
cdr3_aa: ASSSSGNWDSNQPQH

v_call: TRBV3-1/TRBV3-2
cdr3_aa: ASSQGVGQGGNTIY

v_call: TRBV28
cdr3_aa: ASSSTGAWGTNEKLF